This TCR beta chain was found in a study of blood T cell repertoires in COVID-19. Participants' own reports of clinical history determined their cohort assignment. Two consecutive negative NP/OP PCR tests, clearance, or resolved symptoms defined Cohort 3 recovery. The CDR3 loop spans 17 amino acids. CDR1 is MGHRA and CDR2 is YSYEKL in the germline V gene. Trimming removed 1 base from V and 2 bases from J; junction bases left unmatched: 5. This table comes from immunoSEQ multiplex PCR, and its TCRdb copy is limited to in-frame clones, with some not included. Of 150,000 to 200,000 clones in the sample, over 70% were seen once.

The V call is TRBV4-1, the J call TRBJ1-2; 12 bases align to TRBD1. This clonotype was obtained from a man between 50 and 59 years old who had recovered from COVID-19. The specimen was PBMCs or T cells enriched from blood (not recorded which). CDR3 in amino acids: CASSQGSGTGGNYGYTF. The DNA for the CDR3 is TGCGCCAGCAGCCAAGGTTCAGGGACAGGGGGCAACTATGGCTACACCTTC.